The 2 T cell receptor beta chains in this list originate from one sample, sequenced in a study of blood T cell repertoires in COVID-19. TCRdb's copy holds only in-frame clones and misses some; the assay was immunoSEQ multiplex PCR. Of approximately 150,000 clones listed, 65% to 85% were seen once; the top ten hold around 5.1%. Sequenced input: PBMCs or T cells enriched from blood (not recorded which). The receptors were gathered from a man aged 70 or older who had been exposed to COVID-19.

The rearrangement links TRBV19 to TRBJ1-2, with D maybe TRBD1 (6 bases). The germline V and J ends were trimmed by 8 bases and 0 bases, with 16 bases remaining between them. The CDR3 totals 15 residues. In germline, CDR1 is LNHDA, CDR2 SQIVND (reference sequence). The CDR3 DNA reads TGTGCCAGTCAGGACCACAGGGCAGCTAACTATGGCTACACCTTC. This translates into CASQDHRAANYGYTF.

The J gene is TRBJ1-2, the V gene TRBV5-1; 9 nucleotides align to TRBD1. The CDR3 contains 13 residues. Germline V gives CDR1 SGHRS, CDR2 YFSETQ. V trimming: 2 bases; J trimming: 6 bases; junction bases outside the gene matches: 2. The CDR3 is CASSLDRGDGYTF. For the CDR3, the DNA is TGCGCCAGCAGCTTAGACAGGGGGGATGGCTACACCTTC.